The 6 T cell receptor beta chains reported below all come from one sample, sequenced in a study of shared clonotypes between healthy human individuals. CD45RO-negative, CCR7-selected cells formed the naive CD8 fraction, which excluded terminally differentiated effector memory CD45RA+ cells. Sequencing used immunoSEQ multiplex PCR; TCRdb keeps in-frame clones, though not all of them. The sample carries about 590,000 clones, about 95% recorded once. Sample: naive CD8+ T cells sorted from blood. Receptors originate from a woman in her 30s in good health.

The chain has TRBV5-1 and TRBJ1-4; no clear D. Germline V gene sequence: CDR1 SGHRS, CDR2 YFSETQ. The CDR3 runs 14 residues. V gave up 0 bases and J gave up 0 bases, with 3 bases separating them. The CDR3 here is CASSLGSTNEKLFF. The CDR3 nucleotides are TGCGCCAGCAGCTTGGGCTCAACTAATGAAAAACTGTTTTTT. The complete variable domain, with remaining parts taken from reference TRBV5-1 and TRBJ1-4, reads KAGVTQTPRYLIKTRGQQVTLSCSPISGHRSVSWYQQTPGQGLQFLFEYFSETQRNKGNFPGRFSGRQFSNSRSEMNVSTLELGDSALYLCASSLGSTNEKLFFGSGTQLSVL.

The V gene is TRBV4-1, the J gene TRBJ2-3; TRBD1 matches 7 bases. The CDR3 consists of 17 residues. The V and J ends lost 0 bases and 6 bases, in that order; junction bases with no gene match: 12. CDR1 is MGHRA, CDR2 YSYEKL, per germline. The CDR3, as DNA: TGCGCCAGCAGCCAAGATCGGGCAGGGGGTCGGCGGGATACGCAGTATTTT. Translation gives CASSQDRAGGRRDTQYF.

This chain joins TRBV6-5 and TRBJ2-7; D ambiguous. Looked up from germline, CDR1 is MNHEY and CDR2 is SVGAGI. The CDR3 covers 13 residues. The germline V and J ends were trimmed by 5 bases and 2 bases, with 10 bases remaining between them. The chain's CDR3 is CASSVGEAYEQYF. Written as DNA, the CDR3 is TGTGCCAGCAGTGTTGGGGAAGCCTACGAGCAGTACTTC.

This chain uses TRBV10-3 with TRBJ2-7; TRBD2 matches 7 bases. Germline V gene sequence: CDR1 ENHRY, CDR2 SYGVKD. V shed 1 base and J 2 bases; nucleotides not matched to a gene: 5. CDR3 size: 15 residues. The CDR3 is CAISELGLAAYEQYF. In DNA, the CDR3 is TGTGCCATCAGTGAGTTAGGGCTAGCGGCCTACGAGCAGTACTTC.

The V and J genes are TRBV2 and TRBJ1-6; D not resolved. CDR1 SNHLY and CDR2 FYNNEI come from the germline V gene. CDR3 length: 12 residues. V lost 6 bases and J 10 bases, leaving 10 bases between the germline ends. The CDR3 DNA reads TGTGCCAGCAGGGAATGGAGCTCACCCCTCCACTTT. It translates to CASREWSSPLHF.

The chain has TRBV11-1 and TRBJ1-1, with a weak D call TRBD1 (5 bases). The CDR3 has 14 amino acids. The germline gives CDR1 SGHAT, CDR2 FQDESV (reference sequence). V was clipped by 1 base and J by 8 bases, with 14 bases between them. CDR3 region: CASSLVGVTEEAFF. The CDR3 nucleotides read TGTGCCAGCAGCTTAGTAGGGGTGACAGAGGAAGCTTTCTTT.